What follows is one TCR beta chain and its context. This entry belongs to a study of blood T cell repertoires in COVID-19. Background on the study: Collection of acute and convalescent COVID-19 samples took place in the United States, Italy and Spain.

Original methodology: The assay estimated nucleated cells by amplifying reference gene primers. Some clones are missing from TCRdb's copy, which holds only in-frame ones; the method was immunoSEQ multiplex PCR. V and J calls and clone size come straight from that table; D and trimming were deduced from the DNA. This table has about 80,000 clones, about 78% appearing once. With 5 bases clipped from V and 6 bases from J, the junction kept 2 bases outside the gene matches. The CDR3 is 12 amino acids. The germline CDR1 and CDR2 sequences are LGHNT and FRNRAP. This TCR came from a human donor in a cohort sampled during active COVID-19. The chain links TRBV12-5 to TRBJ1-1; 8 bases line up with TRBD1. Sequencing was done on a sample of peripheral blood. The CDR3 DNA is TGTGCTAGTGGTCAGGGGGCAGCTGAAGCTTTCTTT. This codes for CASGQGAAEAFF.